The entry below describes one T cell receptor (beta chain). The PCR used 60 Vbeta and 13 Jbeta primers. TCRdb's copy holds only in-frame clones and misses some; the assay was immunoSEQ multiplex PCR. The sample has approximately 130,000 clones; 70% to 85% are singletons. This record comes from a study of cytomegalovirus exposure and HLA in healthy donors. V lost 6 bases, J lost 5 bases, and 17 bases lay in between. The CDR3 has 14 residues. The germline V gene has CDR1 MGHRA and CDR2 YSYEKL. The source is a man between 45 and 60 years old in good health and CMV-seronegative. The specimen was PBMCs. The chain is built from TRBV4-1 and TRBJ2-7; tentatively, D is TRBD1 (6 bases). For the CDR3, the DNA is TGCGCCAGCAGTTTACAGGGCCGGTGGGACGAGCAGTACTTC. Translated, it gives CASSLQGRWDEQYF.